The source of this TCR beta chain is a study of blood T cell repertoires in COVID-19. About the study: T cells, B-cell-depleted T cells, or PBMCs provided the cDNA or gDNA that served as material.

This clone was detected only once. Clones were read by immunoSEQ multiplex PCR, and TCRdb kept only the in-frame ones, dropping some. The sample has roughly 220,000 clones, about 86% seen once. The J segment lost 6 bases and the V segment lost 6 bases, leaving 9 bases of the junction unmatched. The CDR3 loop spans 14 amino acids. Per the germline V gene, CDR1 is MDHEN and CDR2 is SYDVKM. During active infection, Seattle patients enrolled and were then monitored through disease. The receptor was derived from a woman between 45 and 60 years old with COVID-19, enrolled during active disease. This sequence joins TRBV28 and TRBJ1-2, with 8 positions matching TRBD1. The source material was peripheral blood. The CDR3 region has the DNA TGTGCCAGCAGAACGATCAGGGGGCAGGATGGCTACACCTTC. It yields the protein CASRTIRGQDGYTF.